Listed here is a single TCR beta chain. Its antigen is still unknown. TCRdb re-derived calls from the 5' RACE reads in MiXCR, one entry per CDR3 protein. This repertoire shows hundreds of thousands of distinct CDR3 sequences, around 4% found once; its top ten account for around 20%. This entry belongs to a study of T cells after yellow fever vaccination. Whole-study findings and limits: Though it reached lower strength, the secondary response hit its peak faster, day 5 versus 15.

Deletions cut 5 bases from V and 4 bases from J, with 15 bases between. Germline V gene sequence: CDR1 SQVTM, CDR2 ANQGSEA. This CDR3 comprises 14 residues. The starting material was PBMCs, obtained on the day of the yellow fever booster vaccination. The clonotype originates from a man younger than 35 who received the YFV17D yellow fever vaccine. The rearrangement links TRBV29-1 to TRBJ1-5; D gene unclear. The chain's CDR3 is CSVIFWGRNQPQHF. CDR3 nucleotide sequence: TGCAGCGTTATTTTTTGGGGAAGGAATCAGCCCCAGCATTTT.